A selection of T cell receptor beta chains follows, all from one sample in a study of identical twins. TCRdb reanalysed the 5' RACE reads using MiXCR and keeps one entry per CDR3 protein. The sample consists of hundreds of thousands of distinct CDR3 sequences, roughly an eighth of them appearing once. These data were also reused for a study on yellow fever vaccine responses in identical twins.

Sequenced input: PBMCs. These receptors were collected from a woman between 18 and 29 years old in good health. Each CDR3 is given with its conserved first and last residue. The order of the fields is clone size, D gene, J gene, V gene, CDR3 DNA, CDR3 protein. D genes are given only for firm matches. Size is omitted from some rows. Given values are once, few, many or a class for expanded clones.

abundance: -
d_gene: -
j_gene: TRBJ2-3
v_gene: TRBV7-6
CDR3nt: TGTGCCAGCAGCTTCGGACCTCGGACAGTCCCCCTCGAAAGCACAGATACGCAGTATTTT
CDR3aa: CASSFGPRTVPLESTDTQYF

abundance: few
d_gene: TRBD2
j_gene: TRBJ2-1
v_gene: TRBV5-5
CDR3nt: TGTGCCAGCAGCTTTAACAGCGGGGCTGAGCAGTTCTTC
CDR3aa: CASSFNSGAEQFF

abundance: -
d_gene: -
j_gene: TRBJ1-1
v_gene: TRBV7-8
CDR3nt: TGTGCCAGCAGCTTAGACACAGGGTGGGCGAACACTGAAGCTTTCTTT
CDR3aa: CASSLDTGWANTEAFF

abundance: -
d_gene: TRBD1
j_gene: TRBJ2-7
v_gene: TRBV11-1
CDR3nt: TGTGCCAGCAGCCGGGGGACAGGGAAATACTACGAGCAGTACTTC
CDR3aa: CASSRGTGKYYEQYF

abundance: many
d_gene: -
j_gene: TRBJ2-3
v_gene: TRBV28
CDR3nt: TGTGCCAGCAGTTTATCCCCCCGGGGGAGGACAGATACGCAGTATTTT
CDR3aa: CASSLSPRGRTDTQYF

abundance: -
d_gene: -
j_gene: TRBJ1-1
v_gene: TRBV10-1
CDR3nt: TGCGCCAGCAGTGAGTCCCGGAAGGCTGCAATGAACACTGAAGCTTTCTTT
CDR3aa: CASSESRKAAMNTEAFF

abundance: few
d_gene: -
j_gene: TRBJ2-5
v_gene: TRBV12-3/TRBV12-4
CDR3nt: TGTGCCAGCAGTCCTCTGGTCGGGGGGCCGACCCAGTACTTC
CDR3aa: CASSPLVGGPTQYF

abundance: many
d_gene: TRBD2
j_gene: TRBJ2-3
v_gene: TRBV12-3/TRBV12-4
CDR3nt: TGTGCCAGCAGTCAATTAGCGGGGAACACAGATACGCAGTATTTT
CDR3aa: CASSQLAGNTDTQYF

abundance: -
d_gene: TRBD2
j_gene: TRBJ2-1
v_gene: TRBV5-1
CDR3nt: TGCGCCAGCAGCTTGGCCCAGCGGGGGGCCTCTTCCTACAATGAGCAGTTCTTC
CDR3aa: CASSLAQRGASSYNEQFF

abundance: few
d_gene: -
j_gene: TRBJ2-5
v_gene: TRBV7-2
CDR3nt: TGTGCCAGCAGTTTTAGACAGTACTACCAAGAGACCCAGTACTTC
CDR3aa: CASSFRQYYQETQYF

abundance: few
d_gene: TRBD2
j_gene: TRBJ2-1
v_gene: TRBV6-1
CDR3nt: TGTGCCAGCACAGGACTAGCTCACAATGTTGAGTTCTTC
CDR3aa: CASTGLAHNVEFF

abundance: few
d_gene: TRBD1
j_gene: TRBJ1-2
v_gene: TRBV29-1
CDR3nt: TGCAGCGTCCCAAGGGATTTGGGACAGGGGGCCCTGGGGTATGGCTACACCTTC
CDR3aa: CSVPRDLGQGALGYGYTF

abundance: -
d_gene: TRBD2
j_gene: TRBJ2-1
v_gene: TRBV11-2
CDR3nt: TGTGCCAGCAGCTCGAAACCTAGCGGGGGAAACAATGAGCAGTTCTTC
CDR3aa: CASSSKPSGGNNEQFF

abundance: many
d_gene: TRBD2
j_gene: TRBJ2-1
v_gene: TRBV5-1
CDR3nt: TGCGCCAGCAGCTTAGGAGCGGGAGGGGATGAGCAGTTCTTC
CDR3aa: CASSLGAGGDEQFF

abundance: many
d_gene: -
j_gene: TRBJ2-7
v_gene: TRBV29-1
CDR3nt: TGCAGCGTTGTAGGGACTTACTCCGAGCAGTACTTC
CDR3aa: CSVVGTYSEQYF

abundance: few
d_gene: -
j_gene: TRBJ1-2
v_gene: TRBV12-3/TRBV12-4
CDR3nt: TGTGCCAGCACCTCTAGGATGTTCTTGTATGGCTACACCTTC
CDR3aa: CASTSRMFLYGYTF

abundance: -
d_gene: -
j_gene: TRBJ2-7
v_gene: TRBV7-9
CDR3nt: TGTGCCAGCAGCCCCCCGTCGGCAAGCGCCTACGAGCAGTACTTC
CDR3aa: CASSPPSASAYEQYF

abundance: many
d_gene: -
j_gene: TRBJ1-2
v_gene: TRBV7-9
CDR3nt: TGTGCCAGCAGCTTAAAAGGGCACTATGGCTACACCTTC
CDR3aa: CASSLKGHYGYTF

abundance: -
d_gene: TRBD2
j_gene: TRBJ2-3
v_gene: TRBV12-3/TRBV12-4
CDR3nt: TGTGCCAGCAGTGGACTAGCGGATGGCAGGTATTTT
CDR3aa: CASSGLADGRYF

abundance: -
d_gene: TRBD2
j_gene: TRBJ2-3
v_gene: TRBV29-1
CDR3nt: TGCAGCGTTCCGGGACTAGCGGTTAGCACAGATACGCAGTATTTT
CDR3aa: CSVPGLAVSTDTQYF

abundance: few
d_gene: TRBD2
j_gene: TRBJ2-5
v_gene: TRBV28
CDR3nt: TGTGCCAGCAGTTTATCCCCGCGACTAGCGGGGTTAGAGACCCAGTACTTC
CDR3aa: CASSLSPRLAGLETQYF

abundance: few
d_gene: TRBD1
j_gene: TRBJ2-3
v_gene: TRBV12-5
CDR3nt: TGTGCTAGTGGTAGGCCGACAGGGGAGACCACAGATACGCAGTATTTT
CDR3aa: CASGRPTGETTDTQYF

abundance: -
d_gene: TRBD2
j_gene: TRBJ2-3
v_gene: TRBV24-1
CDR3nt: TGTGCCACCAGTGACCCGGGACTAGCGGGGGCTGAAGATACGCAGTATTTT
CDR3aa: CATSDPGLAGAEDTQYF

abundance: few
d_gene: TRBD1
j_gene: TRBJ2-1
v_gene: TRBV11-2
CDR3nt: TGTGCCAGCAGCGGTGACAGGGTAGGCTCCTACAATGAGCAGTTCTTC
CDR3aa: CASSGDRVGSYNEQFF

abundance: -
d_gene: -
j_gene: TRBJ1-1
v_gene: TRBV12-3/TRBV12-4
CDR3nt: TGTGCCAGCAGTTTGATGTCTGAAGCTTTCTTT
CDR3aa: CASSLMSEAFF

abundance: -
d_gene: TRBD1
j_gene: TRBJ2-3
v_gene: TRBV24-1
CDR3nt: TGTGCCACCAGTGATCCCGTGGGACAGGGAGGGACAGATACGCAGTATTTT
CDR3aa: CATSDPVGQGGTDTQYF

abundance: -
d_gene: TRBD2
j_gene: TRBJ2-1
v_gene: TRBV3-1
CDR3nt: TGTGCCTGCTGCCACCCACTAGCGCAAGGCTCCTACAATGAGCAGTTCTTC
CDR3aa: CACCHPLAQGSYNEQFF

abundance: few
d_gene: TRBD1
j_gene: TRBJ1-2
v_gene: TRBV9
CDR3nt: TGTGCCAGCAGCCATCCGGACAGGGGAGTCGGCGGCTACACCTTC
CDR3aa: CASSHPDRGVGGYTF

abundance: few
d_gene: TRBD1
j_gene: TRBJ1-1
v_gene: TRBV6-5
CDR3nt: TGTGCCAGCAGTTCCCCAAAGGACAGGGGGTATAGGACTGAAGCTTTCTTT
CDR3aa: CASSSPKDRGYRTEAFF

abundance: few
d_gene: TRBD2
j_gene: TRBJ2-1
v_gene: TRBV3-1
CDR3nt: TGTGCCAGCAGCCCGCCTTGGCGGGGGGGGCTATACAATGAGCAGTTCTTC
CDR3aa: CASSPPWRGGLYNEQFF

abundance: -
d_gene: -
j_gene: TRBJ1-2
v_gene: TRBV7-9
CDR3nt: TGTGCCAGCAGCCCATCGGGGGTTGGAGGCTACACCTTC
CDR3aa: CASSPSGVGGYTF

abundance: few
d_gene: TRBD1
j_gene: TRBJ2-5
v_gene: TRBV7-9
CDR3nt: TGTGCCAGCAGCTTATCGGGACAGGGGAGAGAGACCCAGTACTTC
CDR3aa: CASSLSGQGRETQYF

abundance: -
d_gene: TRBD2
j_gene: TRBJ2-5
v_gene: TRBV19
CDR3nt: TGTGCCAGTAGCCGACTAGCGGCCCGACAAGAGACCCAGTACTTC
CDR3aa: CASSRLAARQETQYF

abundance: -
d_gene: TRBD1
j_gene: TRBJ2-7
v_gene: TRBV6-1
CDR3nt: TGTGCCAGCAGTGAAGGGACAGGGGGCCTCTACGAGCAGTACTTC
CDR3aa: CASSEGTGGLYEQYF

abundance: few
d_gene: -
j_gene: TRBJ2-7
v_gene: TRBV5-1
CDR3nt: TGCGCCAGCAGCTTGCCAGAGAACTACGAGCAGTACTTC
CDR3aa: CASSLPENYEQYF

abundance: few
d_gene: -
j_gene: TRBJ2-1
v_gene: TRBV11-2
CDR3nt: TGTGCCAGCAGCTTAATCCTAGGGCAGTTCTTC
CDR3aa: CASSLILGQFF

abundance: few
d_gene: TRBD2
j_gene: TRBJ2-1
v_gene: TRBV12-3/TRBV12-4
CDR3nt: TGTGCCAGCAGTTTAGGGGGACTAGCGAACAATGAGCAGTTCTTC
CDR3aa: CASSLGGLANNEQFF

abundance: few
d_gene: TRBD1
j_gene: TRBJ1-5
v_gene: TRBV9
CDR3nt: TGTGCCAGCAGCGTGGGGACAGGGGAAAATCAGCCCCAGCATTTT
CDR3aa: CASSVGTGENQPQHF

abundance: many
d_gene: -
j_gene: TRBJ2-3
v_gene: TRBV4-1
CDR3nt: TGCGCCAGCAGCCGCAATAGCGGAACAGATACGCAGTATTTT
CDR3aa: CASSRNSGTDTQYF

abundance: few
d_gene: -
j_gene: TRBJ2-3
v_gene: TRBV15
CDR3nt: TGTGCCACCAGCAGAAGGTACCCTAGCACAGATACGCAGTATTTT
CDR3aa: CATSRRYPSTDTQYF

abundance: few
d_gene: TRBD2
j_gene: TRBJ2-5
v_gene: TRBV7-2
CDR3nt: TGTGCCAGCAGCTTACTGCCTAGCGGGGGGCGGGAGACCCAGTACTTC
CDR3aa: CASSLLPSGGRETQYF

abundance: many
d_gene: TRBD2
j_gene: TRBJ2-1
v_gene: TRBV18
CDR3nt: TGTGCCAGCTCACCAAGCGGGAGAGGGCAGTTCTTC
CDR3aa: CASSPSGRGQFF

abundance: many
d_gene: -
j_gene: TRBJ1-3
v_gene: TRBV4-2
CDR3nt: TGTGCCAGCAGCCAGATAGGGGACGTCTCTGGAAACACCATATATTTT
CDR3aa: CASSQIGDVSGNTIYF

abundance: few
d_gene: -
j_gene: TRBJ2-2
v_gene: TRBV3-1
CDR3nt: TGTGCCAGCAGCCAAGTGGATGGGACCGGGGAGCTGTTTTTT
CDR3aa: CASSQVDGTGELFF

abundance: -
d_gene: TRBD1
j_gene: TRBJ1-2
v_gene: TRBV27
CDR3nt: TGTGCCAGCAGTACCGGGACAGGGGGCTTTGGCTACACCTTC
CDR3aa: CASSTGTGGFGYTF

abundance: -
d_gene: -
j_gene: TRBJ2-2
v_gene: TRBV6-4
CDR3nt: TGTGCCAGCAGAAAGACAGTAAACACCGGGGAGCTGTTTTTT
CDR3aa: CASRKTVNTGELFF

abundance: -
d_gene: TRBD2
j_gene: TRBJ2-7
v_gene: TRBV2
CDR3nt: TGTGCCAACCTACCTTACACTAGCGCTAGGTACGAGCAGTACTTC
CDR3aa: CANLPYTSARYEQYF

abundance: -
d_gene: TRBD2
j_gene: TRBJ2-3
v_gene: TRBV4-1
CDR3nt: TGCGCCAGCAGCCAAGATCGGGGACTAGGAGGTGGAGATACGCAGTATTTT
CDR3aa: CASSQDRGLGGGDTQYF

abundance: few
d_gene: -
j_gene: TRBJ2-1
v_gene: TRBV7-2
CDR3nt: TGTGCCAGCAGCTCCCCGGGGGGCCGGAGGAATGAGCAGTTCTTC
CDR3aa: CASSSPGGRRNEQFF

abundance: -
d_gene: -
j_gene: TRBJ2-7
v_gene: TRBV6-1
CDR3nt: TGTGCCAGCAGTGTCTCAGTCTACTACGAGCAGTACTTC
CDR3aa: CASSVSVYYEQYF

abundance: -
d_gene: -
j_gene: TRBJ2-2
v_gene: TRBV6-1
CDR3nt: TGTGCCAGCAGTGAAAGTAGGACAAGCGGGGAGCTGTTTTTT
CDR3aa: CASSESRTSGELFF

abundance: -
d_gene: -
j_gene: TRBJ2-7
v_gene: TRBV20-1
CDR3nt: TGCAGTGCTATGCGGAAGGTAGTTTACGAGCAGTACTTC
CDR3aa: CSAMRKVVYEQYF

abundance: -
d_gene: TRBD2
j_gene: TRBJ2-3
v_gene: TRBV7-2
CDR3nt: TGTGCCAGCAGCTCCTCTAGCGGGGGGGGCACAGATACGCAGTATTTT
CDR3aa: CASSSSSGGGTDTQYF

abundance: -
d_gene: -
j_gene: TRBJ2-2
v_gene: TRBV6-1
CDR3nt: TGTGCCAGCACCCAAGCGGTAGCCGGGGAGCTGTTTTTT
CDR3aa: CASTQAVAGELFF

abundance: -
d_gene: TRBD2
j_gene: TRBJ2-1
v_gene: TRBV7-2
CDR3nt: TGTGCCAGCAGCAGGGGACTAGCGGGATACTCCTACAATGAGCAGTTCTTC
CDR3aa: CASSRGLAGYSYNEQFF

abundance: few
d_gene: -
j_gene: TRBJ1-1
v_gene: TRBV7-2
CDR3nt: TGTGCCAGCAGCCGCGATCAGGCTTTGAACACTGAAGCTTTCTTT
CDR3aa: CASSRDQALNTEAFF

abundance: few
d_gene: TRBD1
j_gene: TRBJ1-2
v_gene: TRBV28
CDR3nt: TGTGCCAGCAGGAGGGGACAGGCCCTGGTCCTCGGTAACTATGGCTACACCTTC
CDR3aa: CASRRGQALVLGNYGYTF

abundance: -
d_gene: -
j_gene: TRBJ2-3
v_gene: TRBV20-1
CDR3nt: TGCAGTGCTAGGCGCCGGACCGAGGGGGCAGATACGCAGTATTTT
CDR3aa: CSARRRTEGADTQYF

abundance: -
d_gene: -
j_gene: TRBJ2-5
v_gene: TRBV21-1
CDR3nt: TGTGCCAGCAGTTCATCGTCCGGGACAGGCCAAGAGACCCAGTACTTC
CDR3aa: CASSSSSGTGQETQYF

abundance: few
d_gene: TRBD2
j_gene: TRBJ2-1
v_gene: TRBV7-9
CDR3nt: TGTGCCAGCGGCGCGGGAGGGCCCTATGAGCAGTTCTTC
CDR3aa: CASGAGGPYEQFF